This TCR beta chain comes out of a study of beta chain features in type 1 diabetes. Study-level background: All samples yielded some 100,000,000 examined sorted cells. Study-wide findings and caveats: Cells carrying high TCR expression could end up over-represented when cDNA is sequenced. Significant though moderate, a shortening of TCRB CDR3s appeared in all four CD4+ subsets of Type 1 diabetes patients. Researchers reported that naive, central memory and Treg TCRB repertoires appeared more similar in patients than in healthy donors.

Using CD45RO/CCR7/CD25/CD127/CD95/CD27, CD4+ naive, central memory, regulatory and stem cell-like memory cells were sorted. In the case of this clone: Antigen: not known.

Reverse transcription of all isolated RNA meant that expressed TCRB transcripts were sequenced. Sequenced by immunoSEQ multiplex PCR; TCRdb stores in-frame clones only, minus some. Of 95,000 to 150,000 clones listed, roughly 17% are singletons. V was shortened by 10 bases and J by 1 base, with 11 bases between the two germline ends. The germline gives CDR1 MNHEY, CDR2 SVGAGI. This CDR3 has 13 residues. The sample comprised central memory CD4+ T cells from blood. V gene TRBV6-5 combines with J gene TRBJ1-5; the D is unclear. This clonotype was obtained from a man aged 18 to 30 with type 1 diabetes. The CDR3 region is CAIHHDSNQPQHF. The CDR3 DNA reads TGTGCCATCCACCATGACAGCAATCAGCCCCAGCATTTT.